This T cell receptor (beta chain) derives from a study of radiotherapy plus CTLA-4 blockade in lung cancer. The wider study: The study recorded objective responses in approximately 19% of patients and disease control in around 31%.

Each patient with chemo-refractory metastatic non-small-cell lung cancer was treated with focal radiation plus CTLA-4 blockade using ipilimumab. This CDR3 spans 14 amino acids. V was cut by 3 bases and J by 5 bases, with 14 bases left in between. Germline CDR1 SGHNT, CDR2 YYREEE (reference sequence). Turning to this clone: The antigen remains undetermined.

The assay was immunoSEQ multiplex PCR, and TCRdb's table has in-frame clones only and misses some. The table lists around 80,000 clones, under 75% of them singletons. Overall study results and limits: Strongest reported response predictors: early blood clone changes and post-radiation interferon-beta. TCR clones of tumor origin grew in blood after radiotherapy plus ipilimumab.

This chain joins TRBV5-4 and TRBJ2-5, with D possibly being TRBD1 (6 bases). The starting material was peripheral blood, obtained from a patient treated with radiotherapy plus ipilimumab. The origin of this receptor is a human donor with non-small cell lung cancer whose response to radiotherapy plus ipilimumab could not be evaluated. CDR3 sequence: CASSWDTMGETQYF. In nucleotides, the CDR3 is TGTGCCAGCAGCTGGGACACCATGGGGGAGACCCAGTACTTC. The complete variable domain, with remaining parts taken from reference TRBV5-4 and TRBJ2-5, reads ETGVTQSPTHLIKTRGQQVTLRCSSQSGHNTVSWYQQALGQGPQFIFQYYREEENGRGNFPPRFSGLQFPNYSSELNVNALELDDSALYLCASSWDTMGETQYFGPGTRLLVL.